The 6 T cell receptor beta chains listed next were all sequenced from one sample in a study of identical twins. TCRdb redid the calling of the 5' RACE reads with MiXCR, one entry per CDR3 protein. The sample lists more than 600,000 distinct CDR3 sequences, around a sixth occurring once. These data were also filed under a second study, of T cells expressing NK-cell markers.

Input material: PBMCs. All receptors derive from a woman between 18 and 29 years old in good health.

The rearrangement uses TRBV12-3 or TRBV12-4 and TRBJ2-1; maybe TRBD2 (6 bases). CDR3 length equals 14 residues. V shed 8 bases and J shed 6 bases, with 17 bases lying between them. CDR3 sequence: CASLLGSAGNEQFF. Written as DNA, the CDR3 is TGTGCCAGCCTCCTCGGTTCAGCGGGCAATGAGCAGTTCTTC.

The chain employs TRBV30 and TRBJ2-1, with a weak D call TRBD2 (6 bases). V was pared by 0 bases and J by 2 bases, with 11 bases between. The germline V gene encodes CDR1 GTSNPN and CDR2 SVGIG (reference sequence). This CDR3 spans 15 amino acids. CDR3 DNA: TGTGCCTGGAGTGTACGGGGGAATGCCTACAATGAGCAGTTCTTC. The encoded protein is CAWSVRGNAYNEQFF.

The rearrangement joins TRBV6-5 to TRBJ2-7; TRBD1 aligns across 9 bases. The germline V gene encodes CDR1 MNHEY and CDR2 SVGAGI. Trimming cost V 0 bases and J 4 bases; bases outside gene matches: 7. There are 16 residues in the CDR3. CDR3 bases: TGTGCCAGCAGTTACTCGAGCTTGGACAGGGGATACGAGCAGTACTTC. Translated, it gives CASSYSSLDRGYEQYF.

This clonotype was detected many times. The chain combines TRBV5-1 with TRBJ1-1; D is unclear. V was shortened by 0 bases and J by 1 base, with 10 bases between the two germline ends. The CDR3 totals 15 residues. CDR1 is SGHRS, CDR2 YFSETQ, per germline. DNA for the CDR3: TGCGCCAGCAGCTTGGCACTCCACCCGAACACTGAAGCTTTCTTT. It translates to CASSLALHPNTEAFF.

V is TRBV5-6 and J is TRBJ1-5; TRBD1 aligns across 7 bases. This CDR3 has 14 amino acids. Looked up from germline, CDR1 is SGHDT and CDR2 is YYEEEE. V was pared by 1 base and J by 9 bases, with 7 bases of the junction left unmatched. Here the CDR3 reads CASSLSTGVRPQHF. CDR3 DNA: TGTGCCAGCAGCTTGAGTACAGGGGTTAGGCCCCAGCATTTT.

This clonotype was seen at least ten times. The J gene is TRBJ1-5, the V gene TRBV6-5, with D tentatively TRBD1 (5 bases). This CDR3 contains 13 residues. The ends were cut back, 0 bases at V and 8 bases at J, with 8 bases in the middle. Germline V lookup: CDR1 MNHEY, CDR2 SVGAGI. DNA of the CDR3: TGTGCCAGCAGTTACTCGGGGGAAAAGCCCCAGCATTTT. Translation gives CASSYSGEKPQHF.